The 6 T cell receptor beta chains given below trace back to one sample, sequenced in a study of graft-versus-host responses after intestinal transplantation (TCRdb year 2021). Receptor libraries were prepared by the immunoSEQ multiplex PCR assay. The source is immuneACCESS, and TCRdb retained only in-frame sequences with V and J called. Part of the clones is not carried over; for the studies checked, unresolved V genes explain less than half of this, and the remainder is unexplained. The sample has over 100,000 clones on record, 90% to 95% of them singletons. The ten largest clones represent more than 0.095% of the sample. What these receptors recognize is not known. Sample time point, as interpreted from the label and publication: cells obtained before transplantation from donor or recipient. The material sequenced was unstimulated CD4+ T cells sorted from spleen or lymph node cells, taken before intestinal transplant. These receptors were taken from a human donor who received an intestinal transplant.

This chain connects TRBV29-1 to TRBJ1-2; weak D call: TRBD1 (5 bases). The V end lost 5 bases, the J end lost 4 bases, and 11 bases lay between the germline ends. There are 12 residues in the CDR3. From germline, CDR1 is SQVTM and CDR2 ANQGSEA. CDR3 nucleotides: TGCAGCGTTTTGTTGCAGGGCTATGGCTACACCTTC. Translating it yields CSVLLQGYGYTF.

The chain couples TRBV29-1 to TRBJ2-1, with D possibly TRBD2 on 6 matching bases. The V and J ends lost 6 bases and 7 bases respectively, with 19 bases between them. The length of the CDR3 is 14 residues. Germline V CDR1 and CDR2: SQVTM, ANQGSEA. The CDR3 coding sequence is TGCAGCGTAAAACCCCGGACACGGGGGAATGAGCAGTTCTTC. Its protein product is CSVKPRTRGNEQFF.

The rearrangement joins TRBV18 to TRBJ2-2, with D possibly matching TRBD2 (5 bases). This CDR3 comprises 16 residues. Germline CDR1 is KGHSH and CDR2 is LQKENI. V lost 2 bases, J lost 0 bases, and 10 bases lay in between. The CDR3 DNA sequence: TGTGCCAGCTCACCAAGGTCCGGGGCGAACACCGGGGAGCTGTTTTTT. Protein sequence: CASSPRSGANTGELFF.

CDR3 coding DNA: TGTGCCAGCAGCGCCGTTTTGGGACAGGTTAGGGGCAATGAGCAGTTCTTC. Its translation: CASSAVLGQVRGNEQFF. This rearrangement joins TRBV28 to TRBJ2-1; 8 bases are a match to TRBD1. Germline lookup yields CDR1 MDHEN and CDR2 SYDVKM. V trimming: 6 bases; J trimming: 6 bases; junction bases outside the gene matches: 16. CDR3 size: 17 residues.

This clone was recorded once. The rearrangement joins TRBV29-1 to TRBJ2-1; D may be TRBD1 (5 bases). The CDR3 spans 11 residues. The germline CDR1 and CDR2 sequences are SQVTM and ANQGSEA. Trimming stripped 1 base from V and 10 bases from J, with 8 bases between. CDR3 DNA: TGCAGCGTTGAAGGGACAATAGAGCAGTTCTTC. It codes for CSVEGTIEQFF.

The V gene is TRBV14, the J gene TRBJ2-2; D gene ambiguous. The germline V gene encodes CDR1 SGHDN and CDR2 FVKESK. Trimming left V 5 bases short and J 1 base short, with 5 bases between. CDR3 length: 13 amino acids. The CDR3 coding sequence is TGTGCCAGCAGCGTGAGGAACACCGGGGAGCTGTTTTTT. This codes for CASSVRNTGELFF.